The 15 T cell receptor beta chains listed next were all sequenced from one sample in a study of cytomegalovirus exposure and HLA in healthy donors. In the PCR, 60 Vbeta and 13 Jbeta primers were used. The repertoire was sequenced with immunoSEQ multiplex PCR; TCRdb's copy has only in-frame clones and lacks some. The repertoire includes about 190,000 clones, 77% of them detected once, and 2% to 2.5% sits in the top ten. Sequencing was done on a sample of PBMCs. All receptors derive from a woman in her twenties or thirties in good health and CMV-seropositive.

Remarks on this clone: Distinct nucleotide sequences in the sample also encode this CDR3. J is TRBJ2-5 and V is TRBV18; D gene ambiguous. The germline V and J ends were trimmed by 0 bases and 5 bases, with 10 bases remaining between them. The CDR3 is made up of 14 amino acids. The V gene's germline CDR1 is KGHSH and CDR2 LQKENI. For the CDR3, the DNA is TGTGCCAGCTCACCACCGCCGGGTTGGGAGACCCAGTACTTC. It codes for CASSPPPGWETQYF.

The chain uses TRBV11-3 and TRBJ2-7, with TRBD2 matching 7 bases. The trim removed 5 bases at V and 6 bases at J, leaving 10 bases unmatched. The CDR3 extends over 14 amino acids. Germline V gene sequence: CDR1 SGHNT, CDR2 YENEEA. The CDR3 DNA reads as TGTGCCAGCAGCGCCTCCCTCACTAGCGCCGAGCAGTACTTC. This sequence encodes CASSASLTSAEQYF.

V gene TRBV4-1 combines with J gene TRBJ1-1, with TRBD1 identical over 7 bases. Germline values: CDR1 MGHRA, CDR2 YSYEKL. This CDR3 has 15 amino acids. V was clipped by 3 bases and J by 0 bases; unmatched bases: 4. CDR3 in DNA: TGCGCCAGCAGCCAGGGGACAGCCCTGAACACTGAAGCTTTCTTT. Protein sequence: CASSQGTALNTEAFF.

About this clone: The same CDR3 also results from other DNA sequences found in this sample. V and J are TRBV30 and TRBJ2-7; 7 positions match TRBD1. The CDR3 has 15 residues. Germline V gene data show CDR1 as GTSNPN and CDR2 as SVGIG (reference sequence). V lost 5 bases and J lost 4; bases outside the gene matches: 14. CDR3 nucleotides: TGTGCCTGGGCCCCTGGTGGACAGGACGTATACGAGCAGTACTTC. Amino acids: CAWAPGGQDVYEQYF.

The rearrangement uses TRBV7-2 and TRBJ1-5; 7 positions match TRBD1. This CDR3 spans 14 amino acids. J lost 8 bases, V lost 5 bases, and 9 bases had no gene match. The V gene's germline CDR1 is SGHTA and CDR2 FQGNSA. The CDR3 DNA is TGTGCCAGCAGCACGGACAGGAAGAGGGAGCCCCAGCATTTT. Translated, it gives CASSTDRKREPQHF.

This rearrangement joins TRBV10-3 to TRBJ2-7, with a possible D match to TRBD2 (5 bases). In germline, CDR1 is ENHRY, CDR2 SYGVKD. The CDR3 length is 14 residues. The V end lost 2 bases, the J end lost 3 bases, and 11 bases lay between the germline ends. The CDR3 region is CAISEREDVYEQYF. For the CDR3, the DNA is TGTGCCATCAGTGAGCGGGAAGACGTCTACGAGCAGTACTTC.

The chain is built from TRBV7-2 and TRBJ2-2; weak D call: TRBD2 (6 bases). The CDR3 is 15 residues long. Per the germline V gene, CDR1 is SGHTA and CDR2 is FQGNSA. V shed 2 bases and J shed 8 bases, with 15 bases lying between them. The CDR3 here is CASSLFRTKRGELFF. For the CDR3, the DNA is TGTGCCAGCAGCTTATTTAGGACTAAGAGGGGGGAGCTGTTTTTT.

The chain couples TRBV27 to TRBJ1-2, with D maybe TRBD1 (5 bases). The CDR3 is made up of 12 amino acids. The V gene's germline CDR1 is MNHEY and CDR2 SMNVEV (reference sequence). V was pared by 6 bases and J by 3 bases, with 8 bases between. The CDR3 sequence is CASSGRDYGYTF. The CDR3 DNA sequence: TGTGCCAGCAGCGGCAGGGACTATGGCTACACCTTC.

The gene calls are TRBV30 and TRBJ1-5, with D tentatively TRBD1 (6 bases). Germline CDR1 reads GTSNPN; CDR2 reads SVGIG (reference sequence). The CDR3 spans 14 residues. The CDR3 DNA is TGTGCTTCTAAGGGCGACAGGAGTCACCAGCCCCAGCATTTT. It yields the protein CASKGDRSHQPQHF. The full variable domain, rest sourced from reference TRBV30 and TRBJ1-5, is SQTIHQWPATLVQPVGSPLSLECTVEGTSNPNLYWYRQAAGRGLQLLFYSVGIGQISSEVPQNLSASRPQDRQFILSSKKLLLSDSGFYLCASKGDRSHQPQHFGDGTRLSIL.

V and J are TRBV5-1 and TRBJ2-1, with TRBD2 as a possible D gene (5 bases). Trimming cost V 2 bases and J 6 bases, with 12 bases left between them. This CDR3 is 14 amino acids long. The germline V gene has CDR1 SGHRS and CDR2 YFSETQ. CDR3 loop: CASSFGRAGNEQFF. CDR3 nucleotide sequence: TGCGCCAGCAGCTTCGGGCGGGCGGGCAATGAGCAGTTCTTC.

V and J are TRBV5-1 and TRBJ2-7, with 9 bases lining up with TRBD1. CDR1 is SGHRS and CDR2 is YFSETQ in the germline V gene. The junction had 14 bases not matched to a gene; V was cut back by 0 bases and J by 4 bases. The CDR3 has 18 amino acids. The DNA of the CDR3 is TGCGCCAGCAGCTTGGGTGGGGACAGGGTAAAACTTCGATACGAGCAGTACTTC. This sequence encodes CASSLGGDRVKLRYEQYF.

This rearrangement joins TRBV7-3 to TRBJ1-2, with TRBD1 matching 7 bases. The V gene end was trimmed by 6 bases and the J gene end by 3 bases; junction bases not matched to a gene: 19. CDR3 length: 18 amino acids. CDR1 SGHTA and CDR2 FQGTGA come from the germline V gene. The CDR3 DNA reads TGTGCCAGCAGTTATAAACCGGGACAGACTTCGGGGGACTATGGCTACACCTTC. It specifies CASSYKPGQTSGDYGYTF. Using reference TRBV7-3 and TRBJ1-2 for the parts outside the CDR3, the full variable domain is GAGVSQTPSNKVTEKGKYVELRCDPISGHTALYWYRQSLGQGPEFLIYFQGTGAADDSGLPNDRFFAVRPEGSVSTLKIQRTERGDSAVYLCASSYKPGQTSGDYGYTFGSGTRLTVV.

For this clone: The same CDR3 can be traced to other DNA sequences in this sample. The chain combines TRBV4-3 with TRBJ2-7, with 9 nucleotides matching TRBD2. The CDR3 is made up of 15 amino acids. V shed 1 base and J 2 bases; nucleotides not matched to a gene: 3. CDR1 is LGHNA and CDR2 is YSLEER in the germline V gene. The CDR3 nucleotides read TGCGCCAGCAGCCAAGTATTAGCGGGAGCCTACGAGCAGTACTTC. Encoded protein: CASSQVLAGAYEQYF.

V gene TRBV11-2 combines with J gene TRBJ1-6; 9 nucleotides agree with TRBD1. Germline CDR1 SGHAT, CDR2 FQNNGV. V lost 0 bases to trimming and J lost 8 bases; unmatched junction nucleotides: 2. The CDR3 length is 15 residues. Here the CDR3 DNA reads TGTGCCAGCAGCTTAGATGGGACAGGGTATTCACCCCTCCACTTT. Protein product: CASSLDGTGYSPLHF.

The rearrangement joins TRBV7-2 to TRBJ1-1, with a possible D match to TRBD1 (5 bases). Trimming cost V 6 bases and J 4 bases, with 15 bases left between them. Germline values: CDR1 SGHTA, CDR2 FQGNSA. The CDR3 runs to 14 residues. CDR3 DNA: TGTGCCAGCAGACGGTCAGGACAAGGCACTGAAGCTTTCTTT. This translates into CASRRSGQGTEAFF.